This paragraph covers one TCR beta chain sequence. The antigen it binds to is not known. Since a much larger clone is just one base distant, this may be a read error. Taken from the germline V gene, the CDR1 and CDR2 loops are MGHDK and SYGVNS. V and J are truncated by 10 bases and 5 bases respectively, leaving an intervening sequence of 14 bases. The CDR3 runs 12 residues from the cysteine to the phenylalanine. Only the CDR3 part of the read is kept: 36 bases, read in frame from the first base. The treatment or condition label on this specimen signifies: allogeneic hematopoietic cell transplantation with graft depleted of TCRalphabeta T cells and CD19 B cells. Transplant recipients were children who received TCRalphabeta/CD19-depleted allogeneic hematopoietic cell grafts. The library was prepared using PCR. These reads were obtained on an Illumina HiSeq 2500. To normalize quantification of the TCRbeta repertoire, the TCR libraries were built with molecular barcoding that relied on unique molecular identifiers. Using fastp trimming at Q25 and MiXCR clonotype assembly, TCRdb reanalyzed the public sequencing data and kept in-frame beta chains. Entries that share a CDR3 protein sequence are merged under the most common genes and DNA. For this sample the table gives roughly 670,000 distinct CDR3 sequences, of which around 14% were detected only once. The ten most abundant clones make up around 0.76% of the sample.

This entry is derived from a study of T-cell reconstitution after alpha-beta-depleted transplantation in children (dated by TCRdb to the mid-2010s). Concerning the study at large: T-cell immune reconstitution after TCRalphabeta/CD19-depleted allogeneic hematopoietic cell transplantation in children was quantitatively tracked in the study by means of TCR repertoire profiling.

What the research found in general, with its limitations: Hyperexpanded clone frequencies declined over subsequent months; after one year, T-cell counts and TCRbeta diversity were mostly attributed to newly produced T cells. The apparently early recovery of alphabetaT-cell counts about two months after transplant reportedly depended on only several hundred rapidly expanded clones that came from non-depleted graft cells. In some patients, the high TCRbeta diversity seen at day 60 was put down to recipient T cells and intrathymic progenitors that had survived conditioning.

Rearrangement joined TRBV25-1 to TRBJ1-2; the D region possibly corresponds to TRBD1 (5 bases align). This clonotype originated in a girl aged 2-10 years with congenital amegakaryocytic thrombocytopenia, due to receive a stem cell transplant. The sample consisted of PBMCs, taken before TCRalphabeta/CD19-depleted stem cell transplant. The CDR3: CATRTGVYGYTF. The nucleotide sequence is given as TGTGCCACCAGAACGGGGGTTTATGGCTACACCTTC.